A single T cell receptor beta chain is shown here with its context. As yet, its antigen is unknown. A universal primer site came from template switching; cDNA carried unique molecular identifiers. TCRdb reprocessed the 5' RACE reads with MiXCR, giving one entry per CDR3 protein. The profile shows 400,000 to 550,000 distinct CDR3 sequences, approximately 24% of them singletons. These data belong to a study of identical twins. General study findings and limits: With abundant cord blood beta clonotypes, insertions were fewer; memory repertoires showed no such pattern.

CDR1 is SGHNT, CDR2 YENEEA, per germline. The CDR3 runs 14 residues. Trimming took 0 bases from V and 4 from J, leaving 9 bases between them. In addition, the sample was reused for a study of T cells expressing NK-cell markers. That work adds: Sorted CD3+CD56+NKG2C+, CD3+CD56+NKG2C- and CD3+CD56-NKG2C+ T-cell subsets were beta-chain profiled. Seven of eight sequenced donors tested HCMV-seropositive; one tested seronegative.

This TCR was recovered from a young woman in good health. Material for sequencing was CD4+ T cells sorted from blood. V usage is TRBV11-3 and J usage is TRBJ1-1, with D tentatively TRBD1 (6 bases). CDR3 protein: CASSLERGITEAFF. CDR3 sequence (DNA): TGTGCCAGCAGCTTAGAAAGGGGGATCACTGAAGCTTTCTTT.